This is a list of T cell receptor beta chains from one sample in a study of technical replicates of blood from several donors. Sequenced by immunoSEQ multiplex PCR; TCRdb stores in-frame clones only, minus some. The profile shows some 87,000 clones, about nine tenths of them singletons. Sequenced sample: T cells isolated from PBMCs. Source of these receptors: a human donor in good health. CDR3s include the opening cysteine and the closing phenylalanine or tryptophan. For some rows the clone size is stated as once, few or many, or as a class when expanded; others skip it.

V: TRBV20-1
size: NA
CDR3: CSARDAPEQFF

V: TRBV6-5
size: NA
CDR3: CASSYDRRCNQPQHF

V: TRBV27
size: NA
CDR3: CASSLGRGFTDTQYF

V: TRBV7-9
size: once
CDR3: CASSLGGNSNQPQHF

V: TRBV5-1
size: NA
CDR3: CASSLTSGVEQFF

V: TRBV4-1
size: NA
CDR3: CASSGRDREVLWANVLTF

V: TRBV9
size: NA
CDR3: CASSVGQGVGQETQYF

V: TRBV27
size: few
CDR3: CASSFGLAGVNEQFF

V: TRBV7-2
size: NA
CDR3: CASSLGTGHQPQHF

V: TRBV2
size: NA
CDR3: CASSGTGGADNEQFF

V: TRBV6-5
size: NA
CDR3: CASTPTSGSTDTQYF

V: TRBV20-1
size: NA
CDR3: CSAAHRDTQYF